This T cell receptor beta chain stems from a study of cytomegalovirus exposure and HLA in healthy donors. Vbeta (60) and Jbeta (13) primers were used in the PCR. Generated by immunoSEQ multiplex PCR, the TCRdb table keeps only in-frame clones and is missing some. The sample lists under 60,000 clones, about 80% occurring once. V was clipped by 5 bases and J by 4 bases, with 11 bases between them. Germline V gene data show CDR1 as MNHEY and CDR2 as SVGAGI. This CDR3 spans 13 amino acids. This TCR derives from a woman aged 40-49 years in good health and CMV-seropositive. The chain couples TRBV6-5 to TRBJ1-1; D is unresolved. Sequencing input: PBMCs. CDR3 sequence: CASSNRRGTEAFF. The CDR3 DNA reads as TGTGCCAGCAGTAACCGTCGGGGCACTGAAGCTTTCTTT.